This T cell receptor (beta chain) was sequenced in a study of blood T cell repertoires in COVID-19. CDR1 and CDR2 (germline): MDHEN, SYDVKM. V was clipped by 4 bases and J by 6 bases; unmatched bases: 13. The CDR3 spans 16 residues. Data came from immunoSEQ multiplex PCR; TCRdb stores just in-frame clones and leaves some out. The table shows approximately 290,000 clones, with about 88% occurring only once. The chain couples TRBV28 to TRBJ2-7; 9 bases fit TRBD2. Sequencing was carried out using peripheral blood. The TCR was taken from a woman between 55 and 75 years old with acute or convalescent COVID-19. In DNA, the CDR3 is TGTGCCAGCAGTTCGAGAAGCGGGGGGTCCCCGCTCGAGCAGTACTTC. Translation: CASSSRSGGSPLEQYF.